This entry concerns a single TCR beta chain. The data derive from a study of shared clonotypes between healthy human individuals. Profiled with immunoSEQ multiplex PCR; TCRdb holds only in-frame clones, not every one. The table shows 1,400,000 or so clones, with roughly 98.5% occurring only once. J gave up 3 bases and V 5 bases, and 11 bases lay outside the gene matches. Germline-derived CDR1 and CDR2 are SGHTA and FQGNSA. This CDR3 has 17 residues. The source of this sequence is a man aged 25 to 45 in good health. The chain couples TRBV7-2 to TRBJ2-5, with 11 bases aligning to TRBD2. The sample comprised naive CD4+ T cells sorted from blood. Regarding subset: CD45RA+ positively selected. This CDR3 reads CASSGGLAEWGEETQYF. The CDR3, as DNA: TGTGCCAGCAGCGGGGGACTAGCGGAGTGGGGGGAAGAGACCCAGTACTTC.